These 12 T cell receptor beta chains came from one sample sequenced in a study of identical twins. TCRdb ran MiXCR on the 5' RACE reads and lists one entry per CDR3 protein. The sample has fewer than 900,000 distinct CDR3 sequences, 15% to 20% seen once. These same data were also listed under a study on T cells expressing NK-cell markers.

The material sequenced was PBMCs. The receptors come from a woman aged 18-29 years in good health.

CDR3 protein: CASSDGTGWNTEAFF. The CDR3 coding sequence is TGTGCCAGCAGCGACGGGACAGGGTGGAACACTGAAGCTTTCTTT. The chain combines TRBV9 with TRBJ1-1; TRBD1 agrees at 9 bases. Germline CDR1 is SGDLS and CDR2 is YYNGEE. The ends lost 3 bases at V and 1 base at J; junction bases unmatched: 4. The CDR3 is made up of 15 amino acids.

This clonotype came up many times. The J gene is TRBJ1-2, the V gene TRBV2; the match to TRBD1 covers 7 bases. The germline CDR1 and CDR2 sequences are SNHLY and FYNNEI. The CDR3 has 13 residues. Trimming at V came to 5 bases and at J to 2 bases, leaving 2 bases not matched to a gene. The DNA of the CDR3 is TGTGCCAGCAGTACGGGACAGAACTATGGCTACACCTTC. As protein: CASSTGQNYGYTF.

This clonotype was observed a handful of times. The chain carries TRBV12-3 or TRBV12-4 and TRBJ2-7, with unresolved D. V dropped 5 bases and J dropped 3 bases, with 17 bases sitting between them. The CDR3 spans 15 residues. Written as DNA, the CDR3 is TGTGCCAGCAGTCCTTATATTGGGCTCCGCTACGAGCAGTACTTC. It codes for CASSPYIGLRYEQYF.

This clonotype was picked up a small number of times. V and J are TRBV20-1 and TRBJ2-7; 9 nucleotides match TRBD2. J was trimmed by 7 bases and V by 0 bases; bases with no gene match: 4. Germline values: CDR1 DFQATT, CDR2 SNEGSKA (reference sequence). The CDR3 spans 13 residues. For the CDR3, the DNA is TGCAGTGCTAGAGATCTAGCGGGGCTGGAGCAGTACTTC. As protein: CSARDLAGLEQYF.

This clonotype was counted ten times or more. The rearrangement joins TRBV12-3 or TRBV12-4 to TRBJ1-6, with unresolved D. The CDR3 has 13 amino acids. V was shortened by 4 bases and J by 7 bases, with 8 bases between the two germline ends. CDR3: CASSSKGNSPLHF. The CDR3 DNA sequence: TGTGCCAGCAGTTCCAAAGGCAATTCACCCCTCCACTTT.

In its sample, this clonotype was seen a few times. V gene TRBV5-5 combines with J gene TRBJ2-3, with D possibly being TRBD1 (6 bases). Germline CDR1 and CDR2: SGHKS and YYEKEE (reference sequence). Trimming shortened V by 2 bases and J by 0 bases, and 13 bases separated the two germline ends. The CDR3 length is 16 residues. The CDR3, as DNA: TGTGCCAGCAGCTTTGAGGTGGGGGCGAGCACAGATACGCAGTATTTT. It codes for CASSFEVGASTDTQYF.

The chain recombines TRBV4-1 with TRBJ1-5, with D unclear. V lost 0 bases and J 3 bases, leaving 9 bases between the germline ends. CDR3 length: 15 residues. CDR1 and CDR2 (germline): MGHRA, YSYEKL. In DNA, the CDR3 is TGCGCCAGCAGCCAAGATGGGCAGTACAATCAGCCCCAGCATTTT. Protein product: CASSQDGQYNQPQHF.

This clonotype was counted only a few times. V gene TRBV11-3 combines with J gene TRBJ1-2, with a tentative D call TRBD1 (6 bases). Trimming removed 3 bases from V and 6 bases from J, with 11 bases in between. Per germline, CDR1 SGHNT and CDR2 YENEEA. The CDR3 has 13 residues. This CDR3 reads CASSFTGTDGYTF. CDR3 bases: TGTGCCAGCAGCTTCACAGGGACCGATGGCTACACCTTC.

This clonotype was found a few times. The gene calls are TRBV10-3 and TRBJ2-1, with D possibly being TRBD2 (5 bases). CDR3 length equals 15 residues. V dropped 2 bases and J dropped 3 bases, with 11 bases sitting between them. Germline loops: CDR1 ENHRY, CDR2 SYGVKD. CDR3 amino acids: CAISEREIVYNEQFF. In nucleotides, the CDR3 is TGTGCCATCAGTGAGAGGGAGATAGTCTACAATGAGCAGTTCTTC.

The J gene is TRBJ2-2, the V gene TRBV9; TRBD2 matches 8 bases. Losses at the gene ends were 4 bases for V and 6 bases for J; bases not matched to a gene: 8. The germline V gene encodes CDR1 SGDLS and CDR2 YYNGEE. CDR3 length: 15 residues. This CDR3 reads CASSREGNVAGELFF. The CDR3, as DNA: TGTGCCAGCAGCCGGGAGGGAAACGTCGCCGGGGAGCTGTTTTTT. Filled out from reference TRBV9 and TRBJ2-2, the complete variable domain reads DSGVTQTPKHLITATGQRVTLRCSPRSGDLSVYWYQQSLDQGLQFLIQYYNGEERAKGNILERFSAQQFPDLHSELNLSSLELGDSALYFCASSREGNVAGELFFGEGSRLTVL.

This clonotype came up a few times. The V gene is TRBV11-3, the J gene TRBJ2-1; 8 nucleotides align to TRBD2. This CDR3 comprises 16 residues. The V segment lost 3 bases and the J segment 5 bases; nucleotides outside the gene matches: 9. Germline CDR1 is SGHNT and CDR2 is YENEEA. CDR3 DNA: TGTGCCAGCAGCTTCCGCGGGGGGTGGAGGGACAATGAGCAGTTCTTC. Amino acid sequence: CASSFRGGWRDNEQFF. Full variable domain (missing parts from reference TRBV11-3 and TRBJ2-1): EAGVVQSPRYKIIEKKQPVAFWCNPISGHNTLYWYLQNLGQGPELLIRYENEEAVDDSQLPKDRFSAERLKGVDSTLKIQPAELGDSAVYLCASSFRGGWRDNEQFFGPGTRLTVL.

This clonotype was observed a few times. The genes are TRBV29-1 and TRBJ2-7; possible D gene TRBD1, 5 bases. Trimming pared 7 bases from V and 0 bases from J, leaving 13 bases between. The CDR3 contains 13 residues. Germline loops: CDR1 SQVTM, CDR2 ANQGSEA. This CDR3 reads CSAQEGDSYEQYF. In nucleotides, the CDR3 is TGCAGCGCCCAAGAAGGGGACTCCTACGAGCAGTACTTC.